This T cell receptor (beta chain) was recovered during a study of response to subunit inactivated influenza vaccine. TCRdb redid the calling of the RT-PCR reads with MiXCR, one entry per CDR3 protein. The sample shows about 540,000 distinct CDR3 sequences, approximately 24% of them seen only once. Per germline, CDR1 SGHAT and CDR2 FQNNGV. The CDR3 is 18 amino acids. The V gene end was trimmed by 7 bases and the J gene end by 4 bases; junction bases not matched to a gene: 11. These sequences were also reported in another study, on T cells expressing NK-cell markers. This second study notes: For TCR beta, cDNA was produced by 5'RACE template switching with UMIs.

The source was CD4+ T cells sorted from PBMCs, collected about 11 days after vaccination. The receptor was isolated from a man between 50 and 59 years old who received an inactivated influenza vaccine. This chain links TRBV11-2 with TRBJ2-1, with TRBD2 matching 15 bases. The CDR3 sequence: CASTPRGLAGGGYNEQFF. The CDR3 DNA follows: TGTGCCAGCACCCCGAGGGGACTAGCGGGAGGAGGTTACAATGAGCAGTTCTTC.